One sample yielded the 23 T cell receptor beta chains listed below, sequenced in a study of shared clonotypes between healthy human individuals. Here immunoSEQ multiplex PCR was the method, and the copy in TCRdb shows in-frame clones only, minus some. In the table there are millions of clones, more than 80% of which are singletons. Sequenced input: naive CD4+ T cells sorted from blood. Indicated subset: CD45RA+ positively selected. The origin of the receptors is a young man in good health.

V gene TRBV5-6 combines with J gene TRBJ2-3, with TRBD1 identical over 11 bases. From germline, CDR1 is SGHDT and CDR2 YYEEEE. The CDR3 runs to 16 residues. Trimming removed 0 bases from V and 3 bases from J; junction bases left unmatched: 3. The CDR3 DNA is TGTGCCAGCAGCTTGGCCGGACAGGGGGCAACAGATACGCAGTATTTT. Protein product: CASSLAGQGATDTQYF.

This rearrangement joins TRBV4-3 to TRBJ2-3; TRBD1 agrees at 8 bases. Trimming removed 3 bases from V and 0 bases from J; junction bases left unmatched: 17. CDR1 and CDR2 (germline): LGHNA, YSLEER. There are 20 residues in the CDR3. As DNA, the CDR3 is TGCGCCAGCAGCCAGGGAGACAGGGGATCCTCTAACCCTAGCACAGATACGCAGTATTTT. Translating it yields CASSQGDRGSSNPSTDTQYF.

This clone occurred once. The rearrangement joins TRBV6-5 to TRBJ1-4; perhaps TRBD1 as D (5 bases). The V end was cut by 2 bases, the J end by 8 bases, with 9 bases between. CDR1 is MNHEY and CDR2 is SVGAGI in the germline V gene. The CDR3 is made up of 13 amino acids. CDR3 residues: CASSYRGEEKLFF. CDR3 in DNA: TGTGCCAGCAGTTACCGGGGGGAAGAAAAACTGTTTTTT.

This clone appeared a single time. This sequence joins TRBV10-1 and TRBJ2-7; D uncertain. The V end was cut by 6 bases, the J end by 1 base, with 10 bases between. Germline V gene lookup returns CDR1 WNHNN and CDR2 SYGVQD (reference sequence). The CDR3 has 13 amino acids. CDR3: CASRRHTSYEQYF. The CDR3 DNA follows: TGCGCCAGCAGACGACACACGTCCTACGAGCAGTACTTC.

The V call is TRBV20-1, the J call TRBJ1-2; D gene uncertain. The CDR3 totals 11 residues. The germline CDR1 and CDR2 sequences are DFQATT and SNEGSKA (reference sequence). V dropped 3 bases and J dropped 4 bases, with 6 bases sitting between them. The CDR3 nucleotides read TGCAGTGCTAGTTCGGTCTATGGCTACACCTTC. Translated, it gives CSASSVYGYTF.

This clone appeared a few times. V gene TRBV30 combines with J gene TRBJ1-1, with unresolved D. V lost 0 bases and J 0 bases, leaving 14 bases between the germline ends. The CDR3 is made up of 16 amino acids. The germline V gene has CDR1 GTSNPN and CDR2 SVGIG (reference sequence). The CDR3 nucleotides read TGTGCCTGGAGTGTAGCCAGAAAAGCTTTGAACACTGAAGCTTTCTTT. It is translated as CAWSVARKALNTEAFF.

The J gene is TRBJ2-3, the V gene TRBV19; 13 bases are a match to TRBD2. From germline, CDR1 is LNHDA and CDR2 SQIVND (reference sequence). V shed 10 bases and J 2 bases; nucleotides not matched to a gene: 3. This CDR3 is built from 14 residues. CDR3 protein: CATGLAGVTDTQYF. The CDR3, as DNA: TGTGCCACCGGACTAGCGGGAGTCACAGATACGCAGTATTTT.

This sequence joins TRBV11-1 and TRBJ1-1; a weak D match, TRBD1 (6 bases). From germline, CDR1 is SGHAT and CDR2 FQDESV (reference sequence). V was clipped by 2 bases and J by 5 bases, with 9 bases between them. The CDR3 totals 13 residues. The CDR3 sequence is CASSLTGLTEAFF. The CDR3 bases are TGTGCCAGCAGCTTAACAGGGTTAACTGAAGCTTTCTTT.

This clone was seen a handful of times. The chain joins TRBV7-2 to TRBJ1-5; D gene ambiguous. The ends were cut back, 4 bases at V and 0 bases at J, with 10 bases in the middle. From germline, CDR1 is SGHTA and CDR2 FQGNSA. The CDR3 has 15 residues. The CDR3 loop reads CASSSPRFSNQPQHF. As DNA, the CDR3 is TGTGCCAGCAGCTCCCCGCGGTTTAGCAATCAGCCCCAGCATTTT. Using reference TRBV7-2 and TRBJ1-5 for the parts outside the CDR3, the full variable domain is GAGVSQSPSNKVTEKGKDVELRCDPISGHTALYWYRQSLGQGLEFLIYFQGNSAPDKSGLPSDRFSAERTGGSVSTLTIQRTQQEDSAVYLCASSSPRFSNQPQHFGDGTRLSIL.

The V gene is TRBV5-1, the J gene TRBJ2-7; 11 bases are shared with TRBD1. With 5 bases clipped from V and 2 bases from J, the junction kept 6 bases outside the gene matches. Germline V gene lookup returns CDR1 SGHRS and CDR2 YFSETQ. The CDR3 covers 15 residues. This chain's CDR3 is CASRSGTGGPYEQYF. The CDR3 DNA reads as TGCGCCAGCAGGTCCGGGACAGGGGGACCCTACGAGCAGTACTTC.

Of note for this clone: Other DNA sequences from this sample encode an identical CDR3 as well. The V call is TRBV6-1, the J call TRBJ2-1; TRBD1 might be the D (6 bases). Germline V gene data show CDR1 as MNHNS and CDR2 as SASEGT. The CDR3 runs 15 residues. V lost 3 bases to trimming and J lost 1 base, with 10 bases between them. The CDR3 bases are TGTGCCAGCAGTGAGAGGACAGTTTCCTACAATGAGCAGTTCTTC. Residues: CASSERTVSYNEQFF.

With respect to this clone: Other DNA sequences of this sample code for an identical CDR3. The chain employs TRBV27 and TRBJ1-2, with D maybe TRBD1 (5 bases). The CDR3 is 11 residues long. The V end lost 5 bases, the J end lost 4 bases, and 5 bases lay between the germline ends. CDR1 is MNHEY, CDR2 SMNVEV, per germline (reference sequence). This chain's CDR3 is CASSQGYGYTF. As DNA, the CDR3 is TGTGCCAGCAGTCAGGGCTATGGCTACACCTTC.

In its sample, this clone was seen once. This rearrangement joins TRBV5-4 to TRBJ2-5; tentatively, D is TRBD2 (5 bases). CDR1 SGHNT and CDR2 YYREEE come from the germline V gene (reference sequence). Trimming pared 4 bases from V and 5 bases from J, leaving 9 bases between. The CDR3 runs to 12 residues. In DNA form, the CDR3 reads TGTGCCAGCAGCCTTCAGCGGGAGACCCAGTACTTC. Encoded protein: CASSLQRETQYF.

This chain uses TRBV9 with TRBJ2-4; 10 bases are shared with TRBD2. The CDR3 has 19 residues. V gave up 0 bases and J gave up 6 bases; unmatched junction bases: 15. CDR1 and CDR2 from the germline V gene are SGDLS and YYNGEE. CDR3 region: CASSVATGEASGRGNIQYF. The DNA for the CDR3 is TGTGCCAGCAGCGTAGCTACCGGGGAGGCGAGCGGGAGGGGAAACATTCAGTACTTC.

The chain has TRBV5-4 and TRBJ1-2; D gene uncertain. Deletions cut 1 base from V and 1 base from J, with 8 bases between. This CDR3 has 14 amino acids. The germline V gene has CDR1 SGHNT and CDR2 YYREEE (reference sequence). The CDR3 spells CASSLIGFNYGYTF. The CDR3 DNA follows: TGTGCCAGCAGCTTGATAGGGTTTAACTATGGCTACACCTTC.

This clone occurred once. The chain has TRBV6-1 and TRBJ1-2; D is uncertain. Germline lookup yields CDR1 MNHNS and CDR2 SASEGT. This CDR3 comprises 13 residues. Trimming took off 7 bases at V and 4 bases at J, with 13 bases between the two ends. CDR3 sequence reads: CASILGNGYGYTF. CDR3 nucleotides: TGTGCCAGCATCCTAGGGAATGGCTATGGCTACACCTTC.

The chain joins TRBV11-2 to TRBJ2-1; D may be TRBD1 or TRBD2 (5 bases each). CDR1 is SGHAT and CDR2 is FQNNGV in the germline V gene. This CDR3 region has 13 residues. V was pared by 1 base and J by 9 bases, with 10 bases between. The CDR3 DNA reads TGTGCCAGCAGCTTAGGGGGACGGACTGAGCAGTTCTTC. Protein: CASSLGGRTEQFF.

This sequence joins TRBV27 and TRBJ1-2, with a possible D match to TRBD1 (6 bases). The CDR3 is made up of 13 amino acids. Germline CDR1 is MNHEY and CDR2 is SMNVEV (reference sequence). With 3 bases removed from V and 6 bases from J, the gap between germline ends came to 11 bases. The CDR3 loop is CASSFRRGDGYTF. In DNA, the CDR3 is TGTGCCAGCAGTTTTCGGAGGGGGGATGGCTACACCTTC.

The chain carries TRBV19 and TRBJ1-5; D might be TRBD1 (5 bases). This CDR3 has 13 residues. The V end lost 5 bases, the J end lost 4 bases, and 9 bases lay between the germline ends. Looked up from germline, CDR1 is LNHDA and CDR2 is SQIVND (reference sequence). CDR3 sequence reads: CASSGDANQPQHF. As DNA, the CDR3 is TGTGCCAGTAGTGGGGACGCTAATCAGCCCCAGCATTTT.

This rearrangement joins TRBV2 to TRBJ2-1, with unresolved D. The CDR3 has 14 amino acids. Germline V CDR1 and CDR2: SNHLY, FYNNEI. Trimming took off 6 bases at V and 0 bases at J, with 9 bases between the two ends. Here the CDR3 DNA reads TGTGCCAGCAGGTTCGCTGGCTCCTACAATGAGCAGTTCTTC. The encoded protein is CASRFAGSYNEQFF.

This chain links TRBV7-9 with TRBJ2-1; tentatively, D is TRBD1 or TRBD2 (5 bases each). Germline lookup yields CDR1 SEHNR and CDR2 FQNEAQ (reference sequence). This CDR3 has 12 amino acids. Trimming pared 1 base from V and 13 bases from J, leaving 11 bases between. For the CDR3, the DNA is TGTGCCAGCAGCTTAGGAGGGGTAGTACAGTTCTTC. Translation: CASSLGGVVQFF.

V usage is TRBV6-6 and J usage is TRBJ2-6; no definite D call. Trimming shortened V by 2 bases and J by 1 base, and 6 bases separated the two germline ends. The CDR3 length is 15 residues. Per germline, CDR1 MNHNY and CDR2 SVGAGI (reference sequence). The CDR3, as DNA: TGTGCCAGCAGTTACGTCACGTCTGGGGCCAACGTCCTGACTTTC. Its protein is CASSYVTSGANVLTF.

V is TRBV5-1 and J is TRBJ2-4, with TRBD1 matching 9 bases. The CDR3 is 15 amino acids. Germline loops: CDR1 SGHRS, CDR2 YFSETQ. V lost 4 bases, J lost 1 base, and 3 bases stayed unmatched. The CDR3 region is CASSAGTGAKNIQYF. DNA for the CDR3: TGCGCCAGCAGCGCCGGGACAGGGGCCAAAAACATTCAGTACTTC.